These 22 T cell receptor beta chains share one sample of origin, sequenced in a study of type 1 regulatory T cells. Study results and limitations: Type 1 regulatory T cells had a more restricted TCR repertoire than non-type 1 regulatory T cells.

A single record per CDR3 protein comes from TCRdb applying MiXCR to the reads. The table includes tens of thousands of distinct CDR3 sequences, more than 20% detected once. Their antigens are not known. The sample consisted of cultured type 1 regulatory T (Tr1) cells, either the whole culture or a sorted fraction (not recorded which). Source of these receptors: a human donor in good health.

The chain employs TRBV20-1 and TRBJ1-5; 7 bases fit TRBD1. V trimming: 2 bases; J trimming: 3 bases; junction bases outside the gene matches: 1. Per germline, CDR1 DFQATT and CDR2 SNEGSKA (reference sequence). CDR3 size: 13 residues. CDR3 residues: CSARQGDNQPQHF. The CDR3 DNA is TGCAGTGCTAGACAGGGGGACAATCAGCCCCAGCATTTT.

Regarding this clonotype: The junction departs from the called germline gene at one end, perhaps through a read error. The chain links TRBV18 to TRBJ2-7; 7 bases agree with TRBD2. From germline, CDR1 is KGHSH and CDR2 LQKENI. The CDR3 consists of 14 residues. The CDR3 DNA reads TGTGCCCGCTCACGTACTAGCGATCCCCCCGAGCAGTACTTC. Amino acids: CARSRTSDPPEQYF.

CDR3 DNA: TGCGCCAGCAGCTCCCTTGGAGGACCTTACAATGAGCAGTTCTTC. Translated, it gives CASSSLGGPYNEQFF. The rearrangement links TRBV5-1 to TRBJ2-1, with D possibly TRBD2 on 5 matching bases. The CDR3 has 15 amino acids. Trimming pared 3 bases from V and 4 bases from J, leaving 14 bases between. From germline, CDR1 is SGHRS and CDR2 YFSETQ. Looking up the rest from reference TRBV5-1 and TRBJ2-1 gives the full variable domain: KAGVTQTPRYLIKTRGQQVTLSCSPISGHRSVSWYQQTPGQGLQFLFEYFSETQRNKGNFPGRFSGRQFSNSRSEMNVSTLELGDSALYLCASSSLGGPYNEQFFGPGTRLTVL.

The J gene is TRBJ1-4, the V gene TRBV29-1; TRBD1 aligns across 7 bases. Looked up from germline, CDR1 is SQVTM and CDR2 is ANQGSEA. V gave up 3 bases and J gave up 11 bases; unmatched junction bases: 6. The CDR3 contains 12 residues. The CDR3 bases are TGCAGCGTTGATGCAGGGGGTGGGAAACTGTTTTTT. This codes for CSVDAGGGKLFF.

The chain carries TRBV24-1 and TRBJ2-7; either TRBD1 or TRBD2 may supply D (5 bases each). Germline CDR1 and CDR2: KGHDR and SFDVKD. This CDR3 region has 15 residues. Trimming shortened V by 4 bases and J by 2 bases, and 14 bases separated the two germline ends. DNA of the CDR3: TGTGCCACCAGTGACGCCCGGGACCCTGCCTACGAGCAGTACTTC. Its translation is CATSDARDPAYEQYF.

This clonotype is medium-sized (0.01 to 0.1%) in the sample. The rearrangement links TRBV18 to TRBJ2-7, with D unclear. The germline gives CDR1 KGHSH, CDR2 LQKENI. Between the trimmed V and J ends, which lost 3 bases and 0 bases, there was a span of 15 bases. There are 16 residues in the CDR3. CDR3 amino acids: CASSPLKSRGSYEQYF. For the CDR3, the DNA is TGTGCCAGCTCACCGCTTAAATCTCGCGGCTCCTACGAGCAGTACTTC.

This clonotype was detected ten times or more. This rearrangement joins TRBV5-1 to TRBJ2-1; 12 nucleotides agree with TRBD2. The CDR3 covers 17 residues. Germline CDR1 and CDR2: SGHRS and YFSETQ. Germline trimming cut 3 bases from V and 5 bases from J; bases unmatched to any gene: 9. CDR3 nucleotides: TGCGCCAGCAGCTCAGGACTAGCGGGGCCCGATAACAATGAGCAGTTCTTC. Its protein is CASSSGLAGPDNNEQFF.

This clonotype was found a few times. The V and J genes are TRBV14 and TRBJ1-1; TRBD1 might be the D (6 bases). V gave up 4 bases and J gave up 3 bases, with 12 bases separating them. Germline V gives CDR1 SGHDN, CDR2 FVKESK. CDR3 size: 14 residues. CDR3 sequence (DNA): TGTGCCAGCAGCCTTACAGGGTGGGACACTGAAGCTTTCTTT. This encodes CASSLTGWDTEAFF.

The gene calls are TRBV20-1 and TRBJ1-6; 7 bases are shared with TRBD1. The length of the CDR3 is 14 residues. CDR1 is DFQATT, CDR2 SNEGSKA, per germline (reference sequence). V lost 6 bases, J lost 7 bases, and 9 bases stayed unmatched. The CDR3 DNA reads TGCAGTGCCGTTAAACAGGGGAGAAATTCACCCCTCCACTTT. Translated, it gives CSAVKQGRNSPLHF.

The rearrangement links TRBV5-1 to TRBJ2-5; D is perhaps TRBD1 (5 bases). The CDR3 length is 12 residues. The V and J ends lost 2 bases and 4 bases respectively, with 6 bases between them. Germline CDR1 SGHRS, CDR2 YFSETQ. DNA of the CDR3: TGCGCCAGCAGCTTCAGGGCAGAGACCCAGTACTTC. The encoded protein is CASSFRAETQYF.

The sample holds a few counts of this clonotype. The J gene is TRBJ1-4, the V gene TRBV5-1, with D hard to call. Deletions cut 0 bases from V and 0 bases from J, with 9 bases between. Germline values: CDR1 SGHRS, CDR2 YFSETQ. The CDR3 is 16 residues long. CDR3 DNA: TGCGCCAGCAGCTTGGCAGGACCGGCAACTAATGAAAAACTGTTTTTT. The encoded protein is CASSLAGPATNEKLFF.

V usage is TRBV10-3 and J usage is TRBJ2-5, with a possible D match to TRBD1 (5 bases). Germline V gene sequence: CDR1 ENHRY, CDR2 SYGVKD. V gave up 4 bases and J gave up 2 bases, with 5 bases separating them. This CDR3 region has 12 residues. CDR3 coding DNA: TGTGCCATCAGTGGACAGCAAGAGACCCAGTACTTC. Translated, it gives CAISGQQETQYF.

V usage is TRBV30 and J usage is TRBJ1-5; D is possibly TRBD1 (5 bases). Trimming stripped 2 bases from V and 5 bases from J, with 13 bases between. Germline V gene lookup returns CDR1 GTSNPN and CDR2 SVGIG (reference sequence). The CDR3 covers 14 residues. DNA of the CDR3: TGTGCCTGGAGTCTGATAGGGGTTTATCAGCCCCAGCATTTT. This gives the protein CAWSLIGVYQPQHF.

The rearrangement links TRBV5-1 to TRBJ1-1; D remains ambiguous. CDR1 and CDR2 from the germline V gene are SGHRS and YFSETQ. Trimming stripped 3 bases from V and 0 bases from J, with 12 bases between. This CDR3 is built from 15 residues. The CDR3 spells CASSSNPTVNTEAFF. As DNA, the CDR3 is TGCGCCAGCAGCTCGAACCCGACGGTGAACACTGAAGCTTTCTTT.

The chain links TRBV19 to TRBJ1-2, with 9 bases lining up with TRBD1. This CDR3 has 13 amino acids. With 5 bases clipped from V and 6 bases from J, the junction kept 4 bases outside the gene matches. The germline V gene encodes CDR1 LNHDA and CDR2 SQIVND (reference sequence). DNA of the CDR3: TGTGCCAGTAGTCCAGACAGGGGGAATGGCTACACCTTC. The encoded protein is CASSPDRGNGYTF.

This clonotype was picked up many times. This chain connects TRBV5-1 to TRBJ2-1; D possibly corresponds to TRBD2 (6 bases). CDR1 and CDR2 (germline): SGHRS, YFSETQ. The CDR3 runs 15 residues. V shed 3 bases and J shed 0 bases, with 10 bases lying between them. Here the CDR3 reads CASSSRESSYNEQFF. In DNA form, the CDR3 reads TGCGCCAGCAGCTCTCGGGAGAGCTCCTACAATGAGCAGTTCTTC.

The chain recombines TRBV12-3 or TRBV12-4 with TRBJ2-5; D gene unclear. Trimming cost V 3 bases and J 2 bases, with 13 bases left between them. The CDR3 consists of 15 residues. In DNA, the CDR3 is TGTGCCAGCAGTTTTAATATCGATCCACAAGAGACCCAGTACTTC. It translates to CASSFNIDPQETQYF.

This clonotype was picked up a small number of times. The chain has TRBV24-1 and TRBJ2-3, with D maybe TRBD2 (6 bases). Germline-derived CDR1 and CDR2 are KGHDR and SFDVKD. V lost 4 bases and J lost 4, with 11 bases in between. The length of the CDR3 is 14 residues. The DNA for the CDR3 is TGTGCCACCAGTGACACCGGAGGGGCAGATACGCAGTATTTT. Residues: CATSDTGGADTQYF.

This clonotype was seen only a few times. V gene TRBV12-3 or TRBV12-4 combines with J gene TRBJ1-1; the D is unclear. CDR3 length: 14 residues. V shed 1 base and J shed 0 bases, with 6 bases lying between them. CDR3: CASSLEDLNTEAFF. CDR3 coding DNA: TGTGCCAGCAGTTTAGAGGACCTGAACACTGAAGCTTTCTTT.

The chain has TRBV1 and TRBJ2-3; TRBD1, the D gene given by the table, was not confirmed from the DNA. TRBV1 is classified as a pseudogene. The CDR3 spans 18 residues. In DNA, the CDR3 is TGCACCAGCAGCACTCGCGGGGGCATCACCGGTCATTCCGATACGCAGTATTTT. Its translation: CTSSTRGGITGHSDTQYF.

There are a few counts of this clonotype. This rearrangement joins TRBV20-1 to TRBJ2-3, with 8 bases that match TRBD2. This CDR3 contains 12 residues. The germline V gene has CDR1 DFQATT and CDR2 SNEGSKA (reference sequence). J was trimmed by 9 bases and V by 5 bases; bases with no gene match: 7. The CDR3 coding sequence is TGCAGTGCTGGACTAGCTTCTGGGACGCAGTATTTT. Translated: CSAGLASGTQYF.

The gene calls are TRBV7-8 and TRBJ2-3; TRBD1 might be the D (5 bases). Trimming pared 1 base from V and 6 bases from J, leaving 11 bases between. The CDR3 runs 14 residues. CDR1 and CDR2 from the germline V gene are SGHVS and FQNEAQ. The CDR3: CASSLGQGADTQYF. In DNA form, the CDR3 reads TGTGCCAGCAGCTTAGGGCAGGGCGCGGATACGCAGTATTTT.